This T cell receptor (beta chain) was obtained from a study of immune evolution from preneoplasia to lung adenocarcinoma. The wider study: HLA loss of heterozygosity: roughly 6.4% AIS, about 15% MIA, 30% to 35% ADC, none AAH. Study observations and caveats: Later-stage lesions seemingly showed higher T cell density and diversity than normal lung.

Patients had resection in Japan or China between about 2014 and 2018. Germline CDR1 is MNHEY and CDR2 is SVGAGI. V was shortened by 2 bases and J by 4 bases, with 11 bases between the two germline ends. The CDR3 covers 14 residues. TCRdb keeps only in-frame clones here, not all; method: immunoSEQ multiplex PCR. The sample has around 5,000 clones; roughly 87% are singletons. About this clone: Antigen unknown.

Sequenced input: FFPE invasive lung adenocarcinoma tissue. The source is a person in their fifties with lung adenocarcinoma. The rearrangement uses TRBV6-5 and TRBJ1-1, with unresolved D. The CDR3 here is CASSYDGRGTEAFF. DNA of the CDR3: TGTGCCAGCAGTTACGATGGTCGGGGCACTGAAGCTTTCTTT.